This T cell receptor (beta chain) was documented in a study of T cells after somatic rescue of genetic block. Sequenced by immunoSEQ multiplex PCR; TCRdb stores in-frame clones only, minus some. The sample includes tens of thousands of clones, more than 75% seen only once; the top ten take approximately 2.9%. The CDR3 loop spans 13 amino acids. Germline loops: CDR1 MNHNS, CDR2 SASEGT. Trimming took 5 bases from V and 6 from J, leaving 8 bases between them. V is TRBV6-1 and J is TRBJ1-6; D gene uncertain. Sequenced: peripheral blood mononuclear cells (PBMCs). The TCR comes from a man aged 25 to 40. The CDR3 nucleotides read TGTGCCAGCAGTCACCAGATTAATTCACCCCTCCACTTT. Protein product: CASSHQINSPLHF.